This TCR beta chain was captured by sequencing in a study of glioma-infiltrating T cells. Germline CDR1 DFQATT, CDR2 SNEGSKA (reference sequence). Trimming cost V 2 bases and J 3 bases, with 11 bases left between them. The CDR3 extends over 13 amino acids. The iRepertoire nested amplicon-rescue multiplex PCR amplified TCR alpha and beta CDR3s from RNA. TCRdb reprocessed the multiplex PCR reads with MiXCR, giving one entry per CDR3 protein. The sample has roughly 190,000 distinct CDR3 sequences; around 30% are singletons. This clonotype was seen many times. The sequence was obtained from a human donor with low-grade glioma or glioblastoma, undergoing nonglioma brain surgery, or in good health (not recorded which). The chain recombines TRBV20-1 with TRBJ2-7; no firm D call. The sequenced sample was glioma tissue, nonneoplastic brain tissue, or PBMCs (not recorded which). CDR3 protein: CSARPSYGYEQYF. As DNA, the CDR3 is TGCAGTGCTAGACCCTCATACGGCTACGAGCAGTACTTC.